The 12 T cell receptor beta chains listed next were all sequenced from one sample in a study of blood T cell repertoires in COVID-19. The protocol was immunoSEQ multiplex PCR, while the TCRdb copy is restricted to in-frame clones and leaves out a portion. The data contain about 250,000 clones, approximately 92% of them singletons. The material sequenced was PBMCs or T cells enriched from blood (not recorded which). These receptor sequences come from a woman between 18 and 30 years old who had recovered from COVID-19.

For this clone: Additional DNA sequences in this sample encode the identical CDR3. This sequence joins TRBV28 and TRBJ1-2; no reliable D call. Trimming took off 7 bases at V and 4 bases at J, with 10 bases between the two ends. The length of the CDR3 is 12 residues. Germline assignment: CDR1 MDHEN and CDR2 SYDVKM. CDR3 bases: TGTGCCAGCATGACGGGGTCCTATGGCTACACCTTC. Its translation: CASMTGSYGYTF.

CDR3 sequence reads: CASSFGQGSTGELFF. CDR3 DNA: TGTGCCAGCAGCTTCGGACAGGGGAGCACCGGGGAGCTGTTTTTT. The chain has TRBV7-3 and TRBJ2-2, with 9 bases that match TRBD1. The germline CDR1 and CDR2 sequences are SGHTA and FQGTGA. This CDR3 comprises 15 residues. V was pared by 3 bases and J by 4 bases, with 3 bases of the junction left unmatched. Full variable domain (outside the CDR3, taken from reference TRBV7-3 and TRBJ2-2): GAGVSQTPSNKVTEKGKYVELRCDPISGHTALYWYRQSLGQGPEFLIYFQGTGAADDSGLPNDRFFAVRPEGSVSTLKIQRTERGDSAVYLCASSFGQGSTGELFFGEGSRLTVL.

This clone appeared once. The V gene is TRBV2, the J gene TRBJ1-1; no clear D gene. The CDR3 covers 12 residues. The V end was cut by 8 bases, the J end by 1 base, with 8 bases between. From germline, CDR1 is SNHLY and CDR2 FYNNEI. The CDR3 here is CASAGRNTEAFF. CDR3 bases: TGTGCCAGCGCGGGGAGGAACACTGAAGCTTTCTTT.

The rearrangement uses TRBV29-1 and TRBJ2-1, with TRBD1 as a possible D gene (5 bases). CDR3 length: 17 amino acids. The V and J ends lost 4 bases and 4 bases respectively, with 23 bases between them. CDR1 and CDR2 from the germline V gene are SQVTM and ANQGSEA. The CDR3 loop reads CSVGHSREGKSYNEQFF. The CDR3 region has the DNA TGCAGCGTTGGTCATAGCAGGGAAGGAAAGTCTTACAATGAGCAGTTCTTC.

V gene TRBV5-4 combines with J gene TRBJ2-5; possibly TRBD2 for D (5 bases). Germline CDR1 SGHNT, CDR2 YYREEE (reference sequence). The germline V and J ends were trimmed by 0 bases and 4 bases, with 13 bases remaining between them. This CDR3 contains 15 residues. CDR3 amino acids: CASSLDQLAAETQYF. The DNA for the CDR3 is TGTGCCAGCAGCTTGGATCAGCTAGCTGCAGAGACCCAGTACTTC.

The J gene is TRBJ1-5, the V gene TRBV5-5; D is possibly TRBD1 (5 bases). This CDR3 is built from 14 residues. Germline values: CDR1 SGHKS, CDR2 YYEKEE (reference sequence). V lost 4 bases and J 1 base, leaving 9 bases between the germline ends. CDR3 residues: CASSDSPSNQPQHF. CDR3 coding DNA: TGTGCCAGCAGCGACAGTCCCAGCAATCAGCCCCAGCATTTT.

This chain joins TRBV3-1 (or the pseudogene TRBV3-2) and TRBJ2-4, with 10 nucleotides matching TRBD2. Germline-derived CDR1 and CDR2 are LGHDT and YNNKEL (reference sequence). The CDR3 sequence is 18 residues long. The V and J ends lost 3 bases and 1 base, in that order; junction bases with no gene match: 9. DNA for the CDR3: TGTGCCAGCAGCCATCACAGCGGGGGGGCGTGGGCCAAAAACATTCAGTACTTC. Its translation is CASSHHSGGAWAKNIQYF.

The chain is built from TRBV19 and TRBJ2-5; D is perhaps TRBD2 (7 bases). CDR1 and CDR2 from the germline V gene are LNHDA and SQIVND (reference sequence). This CDR3 region has 17 residues. With 4 bases removed from V and 5 bases from J, the gap between germline ends came to 23 bases. DNA for the CDR3: TGTGCCAGTAGTACCTATGGGGGGGCGCTTTCCCCTGAGACCCAGTACTTC. This encodes CASSTYGGALSPETQYF.

The rearrangement uses TRBV7-9 and TRBJ1-1; tentative D call: TRBD1 (6 bases). This CDR3 has 14 residues. Germline V gene lookup returns CDR1 SEHNR and CDR2 FQNEAQ (reference sequence). V shed 1 base and J shed 4 bases, with 10 bases lying between them. CDR3 coding DNA: TGTGCCAGCAGCTTAGGTCAGGGGAGCACTGAAGCTTTCTTT. It is translated as CASSLGQGSTEAFF.

This chain uses TRBV5-4 with TRBJ2-3, with a possible D match to TRBD2 (5 bases). Germline CDR1 reads SGHNT; CDR2 reads YYREEE (reference sequence). The CDR3 loop spans 14 amino acids. V lost 1 base to trimming and J lost 0 bases, with 6 bases between them. The CDR3 DNA reads as TGTGCCAGCAGCTTGCCGGGGAGCACAGATACGCAGTATTTT. Its protein product is CASSLPGSTDTQYF. Full variable domain (remainder filled in from reference TRBV5-4 and TRBJ2-3): ETGVTQSPTHLIKTRGQQVTLRCSSQSGHNTVSWYQQALGQGPQFIFQYYREEENGRGNFPPRFSGLQFPNYSSELNVNALELDDSALYLCASSLPGSTDTQYFGPGTRLTVL.

The chain recombines TRBV6-5 with TRBJ1-1, with D uncertain. CDR1 and CDR2 (germline): MNHEY, SVGAGI. V was cut by 2 bases and J by 8 bases, with 9 bases left in between. The CDR3 has 12 residues. DNA for the CDR3: TGTGCCAGCAGTTACCCGGGAGGAGAAGCTTTCTTT. This codes for CASSYPGGEAFF.

This clone was seen once. The chain carries TRBV7-9 and TRBJ1-2, with D possibly TRBD1 on 5 matching bases. CDR3 length equals 15 residues. The V end was cut by 5 bases, the J end by 4 bases, with 17 bases between. CDR1 and CDR2 from the germline V gene are SEHNR and FQNEAQ (reference sequence). This chain's CDR3 is CASSQHGGDPYGYTF. The CDR3 nucleotides read TGTGCCAGCAGCCAACACGGGGGGGACCCCTATGGCTACACCTTC.